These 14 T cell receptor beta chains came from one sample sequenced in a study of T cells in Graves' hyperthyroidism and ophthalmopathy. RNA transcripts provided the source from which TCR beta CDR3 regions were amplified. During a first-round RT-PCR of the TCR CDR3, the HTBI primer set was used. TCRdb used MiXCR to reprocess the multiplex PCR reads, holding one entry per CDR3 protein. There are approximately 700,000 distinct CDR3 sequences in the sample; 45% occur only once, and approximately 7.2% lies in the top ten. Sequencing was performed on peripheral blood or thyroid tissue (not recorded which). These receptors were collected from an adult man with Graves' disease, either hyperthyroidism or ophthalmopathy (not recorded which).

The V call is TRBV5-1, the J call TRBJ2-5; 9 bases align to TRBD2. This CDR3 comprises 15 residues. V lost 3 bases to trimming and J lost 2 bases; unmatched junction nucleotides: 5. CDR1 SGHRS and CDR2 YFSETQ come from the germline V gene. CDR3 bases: TGCGCCAGCAGCTCGGTGGCGGGAGGGCAAGAGACCCAGTACTTC. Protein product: CASSSVAGGQETQYF.

In nucleotides, the CDR3 is TGTGCCAGCTCACTACTTGTTGGGGGGGACACTGAAGCTTTCTTT. This gives the protein CASSLLVGGDTEAFF. The chain uses TRBV10-3 and TRBJ1-1; tentative D call: TRBD1 (5 bases). Trimming pared 10 bases from V and 3 bases from J, leaving 21 bases between. CDR1 and CDR2 from the germline V gene are ENHRY and SYGVKD. This CDR3 comprises 15 residues.

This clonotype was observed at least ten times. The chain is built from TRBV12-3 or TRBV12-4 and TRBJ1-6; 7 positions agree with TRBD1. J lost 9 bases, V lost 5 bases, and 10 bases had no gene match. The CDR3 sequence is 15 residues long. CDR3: CASSLRTGRSSPLHF. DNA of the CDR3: TGTGCCAGCAGTCTCCGGACAGGAAGGTCTTCACCCCTCCACTTT.

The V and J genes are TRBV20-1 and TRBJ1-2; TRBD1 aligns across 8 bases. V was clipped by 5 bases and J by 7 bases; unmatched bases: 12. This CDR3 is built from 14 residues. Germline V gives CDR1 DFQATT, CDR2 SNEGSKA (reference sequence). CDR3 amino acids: CSAYYLTGAGGYTF. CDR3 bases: TGCAGTGCTTACTATCTGACAGGGGCAGGTGGCTACACCTTC.

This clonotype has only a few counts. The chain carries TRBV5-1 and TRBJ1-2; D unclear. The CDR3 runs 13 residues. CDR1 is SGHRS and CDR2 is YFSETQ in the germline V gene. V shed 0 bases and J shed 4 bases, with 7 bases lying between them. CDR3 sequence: CASSLAPLYGYTF. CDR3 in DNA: TGCGCCAGCAGCTTGGCCCCACTCTATGGCTACACCTTC.

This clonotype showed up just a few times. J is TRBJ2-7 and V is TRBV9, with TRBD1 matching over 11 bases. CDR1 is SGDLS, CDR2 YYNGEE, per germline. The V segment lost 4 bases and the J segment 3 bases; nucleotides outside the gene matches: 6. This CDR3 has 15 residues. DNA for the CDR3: TGTGCCAGCAGCCCGGGGGACAGGGGGGACTACGAGCAGTACTTC. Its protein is CASSPGDRGDYEQYF.

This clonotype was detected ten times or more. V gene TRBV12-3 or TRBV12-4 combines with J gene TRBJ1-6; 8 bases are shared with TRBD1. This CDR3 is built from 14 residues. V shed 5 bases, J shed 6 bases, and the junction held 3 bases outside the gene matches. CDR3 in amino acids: CASSPGQGNSPLHF. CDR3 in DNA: TGTGCCAGCAGTCCCGGACAGGGTAATTCACCCCTCCACTTT.

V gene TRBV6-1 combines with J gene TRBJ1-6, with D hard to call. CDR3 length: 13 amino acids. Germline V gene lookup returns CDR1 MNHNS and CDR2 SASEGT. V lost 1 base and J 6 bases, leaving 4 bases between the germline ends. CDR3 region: CASSEGFNSPLHF. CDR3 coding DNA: TGTGCCAGCAGTGAAGGCTTTAATTCACCCCTCCACTTT.

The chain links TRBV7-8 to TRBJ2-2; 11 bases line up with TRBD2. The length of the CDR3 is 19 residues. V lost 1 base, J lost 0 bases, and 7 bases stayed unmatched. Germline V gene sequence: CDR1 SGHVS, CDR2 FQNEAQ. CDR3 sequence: CASSLVAGTSGANTGELFF. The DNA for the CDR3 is TGTGCCAGCAGCTTAGTGGCCGGGACTAGCGGCGCGAACACCGGGGAGCTGTTTTTT.

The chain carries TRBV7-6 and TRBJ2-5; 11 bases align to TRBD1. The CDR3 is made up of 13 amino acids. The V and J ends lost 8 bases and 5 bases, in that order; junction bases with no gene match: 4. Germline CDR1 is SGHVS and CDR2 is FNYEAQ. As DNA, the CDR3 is TGTGCCAGCCGGGACAGGGGGTCGGAGACCCAGTACTTC. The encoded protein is CASRDRGSETQYF. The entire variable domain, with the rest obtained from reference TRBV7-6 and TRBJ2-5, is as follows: GAGVSQSPRYKVTKRGQDVALRCDPISGHVSLYWYRQALGQGPEFLTYFNYEAQQDKSGLPNDRFSAERPEGSISTLTIQRTEQRDSAMYRCASRDRGSETQYFGPGTRLLVL.

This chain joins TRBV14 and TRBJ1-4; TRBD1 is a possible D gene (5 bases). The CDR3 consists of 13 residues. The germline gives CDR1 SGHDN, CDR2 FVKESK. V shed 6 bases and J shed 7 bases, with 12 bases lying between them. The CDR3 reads CASREGSSEKLFF. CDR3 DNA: TGTGCCAGCAGGGAGGGGTCGAGTGAAAAACTGTTTTTT.

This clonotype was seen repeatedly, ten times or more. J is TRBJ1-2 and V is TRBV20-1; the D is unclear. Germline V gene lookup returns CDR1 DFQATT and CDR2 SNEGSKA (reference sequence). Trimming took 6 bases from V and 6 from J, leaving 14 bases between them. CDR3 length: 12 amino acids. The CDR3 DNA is TGCAGTGCGCATGAAGTAGTGGATGGCTACACCTTC. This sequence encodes CSAHEVVDGYTF.

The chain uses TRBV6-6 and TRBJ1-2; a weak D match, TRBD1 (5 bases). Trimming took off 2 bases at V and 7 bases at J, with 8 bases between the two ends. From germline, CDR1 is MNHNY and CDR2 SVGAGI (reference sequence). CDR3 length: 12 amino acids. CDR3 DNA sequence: TGTGCCAGCAGTTACGCGGGGGTTGGCTACACCTTC. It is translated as CASSYAGVGYTF.

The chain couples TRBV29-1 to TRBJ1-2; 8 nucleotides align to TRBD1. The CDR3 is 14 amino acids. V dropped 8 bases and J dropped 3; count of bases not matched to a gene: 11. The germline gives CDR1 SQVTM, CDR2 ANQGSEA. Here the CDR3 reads CSSQGQGKDYGYTF. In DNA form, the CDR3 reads TGCAGCAGCCAAGGACAGGGTAAAGACTATGGCTACACCTTC.